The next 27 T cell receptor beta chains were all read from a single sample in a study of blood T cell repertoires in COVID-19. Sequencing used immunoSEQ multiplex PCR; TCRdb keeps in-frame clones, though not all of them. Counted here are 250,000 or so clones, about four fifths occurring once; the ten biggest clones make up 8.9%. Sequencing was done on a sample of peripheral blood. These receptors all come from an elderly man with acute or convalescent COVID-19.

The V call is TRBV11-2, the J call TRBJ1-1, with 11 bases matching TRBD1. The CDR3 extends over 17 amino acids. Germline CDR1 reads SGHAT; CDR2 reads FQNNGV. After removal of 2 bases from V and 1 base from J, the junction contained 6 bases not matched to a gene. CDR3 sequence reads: CASSLRTGGAANTEAFF. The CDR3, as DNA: TGTGCCAGCAGCTTAAGGACAGGGGGCGCCGCGAACACTGAAGCTTTCTTT.

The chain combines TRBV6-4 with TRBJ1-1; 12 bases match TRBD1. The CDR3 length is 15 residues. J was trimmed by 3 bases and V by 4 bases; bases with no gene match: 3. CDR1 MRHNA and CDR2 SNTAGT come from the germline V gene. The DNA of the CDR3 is TGTGCCAGCAGTGCCCGGGACAGGGGGCACACTGAAGCTTTCTTT. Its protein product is CASSARDRGHTEAFF.

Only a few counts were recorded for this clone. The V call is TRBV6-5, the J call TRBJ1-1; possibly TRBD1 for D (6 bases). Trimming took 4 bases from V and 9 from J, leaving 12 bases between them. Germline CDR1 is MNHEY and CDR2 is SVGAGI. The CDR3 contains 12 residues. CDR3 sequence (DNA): TGTGCCAGCAGTTGGCAGGGGAAAAAAGCTTTCTTT. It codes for CASSWQGKKAFF.

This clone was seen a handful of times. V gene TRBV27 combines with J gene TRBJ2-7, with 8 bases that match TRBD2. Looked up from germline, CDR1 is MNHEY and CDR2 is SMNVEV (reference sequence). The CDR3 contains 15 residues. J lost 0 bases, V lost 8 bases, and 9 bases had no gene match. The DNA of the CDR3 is TGTGCCAGCTCCTTGGGAACTAGCGGCTCCTACGAGCAGTACTTC. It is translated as CASSLGTSGSYEQYF.

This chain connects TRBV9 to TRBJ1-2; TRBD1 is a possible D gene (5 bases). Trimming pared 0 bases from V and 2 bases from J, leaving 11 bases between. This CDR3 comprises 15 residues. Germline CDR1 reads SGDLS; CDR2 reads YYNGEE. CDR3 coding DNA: TGTGCCAGCAGCGTAGGGGGCCTAGCGAACTATGGCTACACCTTC. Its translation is CASSVGGLANYGYTF.

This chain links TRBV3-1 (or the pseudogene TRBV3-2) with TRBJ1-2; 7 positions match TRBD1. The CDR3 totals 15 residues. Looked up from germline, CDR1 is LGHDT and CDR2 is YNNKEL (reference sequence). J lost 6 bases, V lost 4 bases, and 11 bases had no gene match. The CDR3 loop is CASSRTGVVGNGYTF. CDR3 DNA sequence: TGTGCCAGCAGCCGAACAGGGGTGGTCGGAAATGGCTACACCTTC.

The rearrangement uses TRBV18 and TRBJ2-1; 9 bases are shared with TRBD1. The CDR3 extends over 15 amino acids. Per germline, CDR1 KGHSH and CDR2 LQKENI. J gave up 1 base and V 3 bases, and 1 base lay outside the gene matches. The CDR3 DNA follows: TGTGCCAGCTCACCCGGGACAGGGTCCTACAATGAGCAGTTCTTC. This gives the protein CASSPGTGSYNEQFF.

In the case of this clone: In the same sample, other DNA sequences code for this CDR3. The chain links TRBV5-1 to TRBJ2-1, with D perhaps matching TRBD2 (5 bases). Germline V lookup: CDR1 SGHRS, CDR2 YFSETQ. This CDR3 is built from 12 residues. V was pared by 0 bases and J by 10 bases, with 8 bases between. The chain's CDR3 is CASSLELGEQFF. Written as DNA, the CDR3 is TGCGCCAGCAGCTTGGAACTAGGCGAGCAGTTCTTC.

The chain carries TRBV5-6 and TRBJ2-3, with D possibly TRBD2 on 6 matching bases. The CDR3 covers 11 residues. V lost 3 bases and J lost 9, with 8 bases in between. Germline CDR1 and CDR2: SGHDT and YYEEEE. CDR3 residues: CASSSAGTQYF. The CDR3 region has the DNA TGTGCCAGCAGCTCCGCGGGAACGCAGTATTTT.

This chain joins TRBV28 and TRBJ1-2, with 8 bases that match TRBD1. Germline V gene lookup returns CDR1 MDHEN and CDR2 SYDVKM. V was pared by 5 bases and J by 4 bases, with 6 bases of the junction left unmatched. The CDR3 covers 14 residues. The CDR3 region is CASSLGQGVYGYTF. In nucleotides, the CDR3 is TGTGCCAGCAGTCTTGGACAGGGTGTCTATGGCTACACCTTC.

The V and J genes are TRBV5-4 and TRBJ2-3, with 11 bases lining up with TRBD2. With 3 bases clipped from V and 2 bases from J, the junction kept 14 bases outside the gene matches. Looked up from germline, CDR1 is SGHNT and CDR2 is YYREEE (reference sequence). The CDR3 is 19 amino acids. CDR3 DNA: TGTGCCAGCAGCTCCGGCCGCATACTAGCGGGGGAAAACACAGATACGCAGTATTTT. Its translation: CASSSGRILAGENTDTQYF.

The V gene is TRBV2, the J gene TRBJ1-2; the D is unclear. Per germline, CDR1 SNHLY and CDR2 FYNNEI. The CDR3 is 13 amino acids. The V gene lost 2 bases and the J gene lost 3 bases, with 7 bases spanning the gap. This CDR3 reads CASSEFADYGYTF. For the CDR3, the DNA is TGTGCCAGCAGTGAATTTGCGGACTATGGCTACACCTTC.

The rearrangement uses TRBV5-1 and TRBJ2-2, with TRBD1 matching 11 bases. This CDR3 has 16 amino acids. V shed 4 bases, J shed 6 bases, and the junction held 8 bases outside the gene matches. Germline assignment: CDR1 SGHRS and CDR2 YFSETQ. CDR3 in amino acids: CASSGTGTGGAGELFF. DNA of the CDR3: TGCGCCAGCAGCGGAACCGGGACAGGGGGGGCCGGGGAGCTGTTTTTT. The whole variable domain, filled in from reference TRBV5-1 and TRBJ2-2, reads KAGVTQTPRYLIKTRGQQVTLSCSPISGHRSVSWYQQTPGQGLQFLFEYFSETQRNKGNFPGRFSGRQFSNSRSEMNVSTLELGDSALYLCASSGTGTGGAGELFFGEGSRLTVL.

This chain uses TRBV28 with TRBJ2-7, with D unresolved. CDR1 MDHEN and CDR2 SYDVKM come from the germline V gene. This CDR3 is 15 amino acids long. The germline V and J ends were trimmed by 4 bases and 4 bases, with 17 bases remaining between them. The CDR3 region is CASSYDWPPTYEQYF. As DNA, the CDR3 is TGTGCCAGCAGTTATGACTGGCCACCCACTTACGAGCAGTACTTC.

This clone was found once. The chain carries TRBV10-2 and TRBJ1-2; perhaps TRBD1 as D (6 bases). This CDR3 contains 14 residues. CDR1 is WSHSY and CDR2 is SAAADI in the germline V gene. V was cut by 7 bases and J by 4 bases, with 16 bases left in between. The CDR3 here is CASTTTGLSYGYTF. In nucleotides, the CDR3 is TGCGCCAGCACTACGACAGGTCTATCCTATGGCTACACCTTC.

The CDR3: CSVEDSRGRAGELFF. CDR3 DNA: TGCAGCGTTGAAGATTCGAGGGGGCGGGCCGGGGAGCTGTTTTTT. This rearrangement joins TRBV29-1 to TRBJ2-2, with 7 bases lining up with TRBD1. The CDR3 sequence is 15 residues long. V shed 0 bases and J 6 bases; nucleotides not matched to a gene: 7. Germline V gives CDR1 SQVTM, CDR2 ANQGSEA.

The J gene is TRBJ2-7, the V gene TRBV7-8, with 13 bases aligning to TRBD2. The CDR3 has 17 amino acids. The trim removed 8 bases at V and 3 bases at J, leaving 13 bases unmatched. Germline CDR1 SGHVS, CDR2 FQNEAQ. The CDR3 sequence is CASLKQGGLAGFYEQYF. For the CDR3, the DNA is TGTGCCAGCCTCAAACAGGGGGGACTAGCGGGGTTCTACGAGCAGTACTTC.

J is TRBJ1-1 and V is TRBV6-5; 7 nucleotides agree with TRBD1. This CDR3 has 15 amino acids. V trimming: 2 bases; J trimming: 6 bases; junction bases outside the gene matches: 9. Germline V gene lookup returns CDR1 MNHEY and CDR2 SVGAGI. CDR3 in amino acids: CASSYTGRGAAEAFF. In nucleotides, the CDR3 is TGTGCCAGCAGTTACACGGGCAGGGGGGCGGCTGAAGCTTTCTTT.

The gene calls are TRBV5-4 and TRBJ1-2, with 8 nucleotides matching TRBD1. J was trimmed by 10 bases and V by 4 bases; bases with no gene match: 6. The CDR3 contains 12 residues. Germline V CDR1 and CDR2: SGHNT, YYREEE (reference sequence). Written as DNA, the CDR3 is TGTGCCAGCAGCCTCGACAGGGGTGACTACACCTTC. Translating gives CASSLDRGDYTF.

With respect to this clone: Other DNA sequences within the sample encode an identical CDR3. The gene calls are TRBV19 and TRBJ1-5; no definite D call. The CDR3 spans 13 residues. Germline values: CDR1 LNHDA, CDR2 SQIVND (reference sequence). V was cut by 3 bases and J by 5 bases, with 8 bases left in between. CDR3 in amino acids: CASSIGRDQPQHF. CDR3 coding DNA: TGTGCCAGTAGTATCGGGCGGGATCAGCCCCAGCATTTT. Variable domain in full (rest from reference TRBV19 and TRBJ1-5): DGGITQSPKYLFRKEGQNVTLSCEQNLNHDAMYWYRQDPGQGLRLIYYSQIVNDFQKGDIAEGYSVSREKKESFPLTVTSAQKNPTAFYLCASSIGRDQPQHFGDGTRLSIL.

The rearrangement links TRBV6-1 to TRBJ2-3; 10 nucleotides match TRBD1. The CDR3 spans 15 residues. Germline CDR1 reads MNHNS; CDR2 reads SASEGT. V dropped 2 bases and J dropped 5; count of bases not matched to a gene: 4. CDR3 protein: CASSEPDRGRDTQYF. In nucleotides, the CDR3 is TGTGCCAGCAGTGAACCAGACAGGGGGCGAGATACGCAGTATTTT.

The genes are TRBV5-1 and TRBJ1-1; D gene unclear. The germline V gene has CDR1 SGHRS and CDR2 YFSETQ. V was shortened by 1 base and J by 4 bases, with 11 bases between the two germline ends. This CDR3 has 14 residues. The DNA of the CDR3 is TGCGCCAGCAGCTTGACGCTGGCAGGCACTGAAGCTTTCTTT. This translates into CASSLTLAGTEAFF.

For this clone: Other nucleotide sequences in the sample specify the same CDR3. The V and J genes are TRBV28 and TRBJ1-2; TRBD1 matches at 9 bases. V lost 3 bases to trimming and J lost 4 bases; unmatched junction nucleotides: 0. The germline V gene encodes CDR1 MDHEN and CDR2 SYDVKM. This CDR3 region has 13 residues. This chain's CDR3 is CASSLGQGYGYTF. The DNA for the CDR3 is TGTGCCAGCAGTTTGGGACAGGGCTATGGCTACACCTTC.

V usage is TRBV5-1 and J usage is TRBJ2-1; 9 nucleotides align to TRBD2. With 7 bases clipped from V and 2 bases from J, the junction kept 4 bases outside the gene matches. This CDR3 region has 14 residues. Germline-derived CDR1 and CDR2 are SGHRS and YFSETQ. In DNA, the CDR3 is TGCGCCAGCCGAGCTAGCGGGACCTACAATGAGCAGTTCTTC. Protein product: CASRASGTYNEQFF.

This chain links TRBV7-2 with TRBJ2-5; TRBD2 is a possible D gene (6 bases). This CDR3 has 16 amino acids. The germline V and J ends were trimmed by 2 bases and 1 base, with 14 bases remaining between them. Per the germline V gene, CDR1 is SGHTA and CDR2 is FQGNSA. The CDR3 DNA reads TGTGCCAGCAGCTTATATCGGCGGGGACGCCAAGAGACCCAGTACTTC. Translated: CASSLYRRGRQETQYF.

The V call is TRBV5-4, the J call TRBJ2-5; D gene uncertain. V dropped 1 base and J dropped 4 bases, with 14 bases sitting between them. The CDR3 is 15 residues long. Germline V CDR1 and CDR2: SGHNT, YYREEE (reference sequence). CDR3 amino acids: CASSLSRSIGETQYF. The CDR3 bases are TGTGCCAGCAGCTTGTCGCGAAGTATCGGAGAGACCCAGTACTTC.

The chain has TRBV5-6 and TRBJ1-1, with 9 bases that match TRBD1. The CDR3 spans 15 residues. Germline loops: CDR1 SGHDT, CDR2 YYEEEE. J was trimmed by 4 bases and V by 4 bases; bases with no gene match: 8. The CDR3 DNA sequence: TGTGCCAGCAGCGGACACAGGGGGCGGGTCACTGAAGCTTTCTTT. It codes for CASSGHRGRVTEAFF. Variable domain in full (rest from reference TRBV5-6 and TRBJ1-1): DAGVTQSPTHLIKTRGQQVTLRCSPKSGHDTVSWYQQALGQGPQFIFQYYEEEERQRGNFPDRFSGHQFPNYSSELNVNALLLGDSALYLCASSGHRGRVTEAFFGQGTRLTVV.